Listed below are T cell receptor beta chains from one sample, sequenced in a study of blood T cell repertoires in COVID-19. This table comes from immunoSEQ multiplex PCR, and its TCRdb copy is limited to in-frame clones, with some not included. The sample has approximately 470,000 clones, about 85% seen once; the top ten hold under 0.85%. Sequenced: PBMCs or T cells enriched from blood (not recorded which). All receptors derive from a young woman who had recovered from COVID-19. The CDR3 runs from the conserved cysteine through the conserved F or W. D genes are given only for firm matches. Size is stated for part of the rows, as once, few or many counts, or as a class when the clone is expanded.

v_call: TRBV7-6; clone_size: NA; cdr3_length: 15; d_call: NA; j_call: TRBJ1-2; cdr3_nt: TGTGCCAGCACCCTACACCTGCGCTCGGGGAGTGGCTACACCTTC; cdr3_aa: CASTLHLRSGSGYTF
v_call: TRBV4-2; clone_size: NA; cdr3_length: 14; d_call: NA; j_call: TRBJ2-3; cdr3_nt: TGTGCCAGCAGCCAAGCGGTAGTCGCAGATACGCAGTATTTT; cdr3_aa: CASSQAVVADTQYF
v_call: TRBV7-9; clone_size: NA; cdr3_length: 16; d_call: NA; j_call: TRBJ1-1; cdr3_nt: TGTGCCAGCAGCCCGCGATCCACGAGTTTGAACACTGAAGCTTTCTTT; cdr3_aa: CASSPRSTSLNTEAFF
v_call: TRBV27; clone_size: NA; cdr3_length: 16; d_call: NA; j_call: TRBJ1-3; cdr3_nt: TGTGCCAGCAGTTTATCGGGGAGCGGATCTGGAAACACCATATATTTT; cdr3_aa: CASSLSGSGSGNTIYF
v_call: TRBV7-9; clone_size: NA; cdr3_length: 14; d_call: NA; j_call: TRBJ2-7; cdr3_nt: TGTGCCAGCAGCTCGACTCCTAGATACTACGAGCAGTACTTC; cdr3_aa: CASSSTPRYYEQYF
v_call: TRBV10-1; clone_size: NA; cdr3_length: 10; d_call: NA; j_call: TRBJ1-2; cdr3_nt: TGCGCCACTCAACAGGGCCCCTACACCTTC; cdr3_aa: CATQQGPYTF
v_call: TRBV7-2; clone_size: NA; cdr3_length: 15; d_call: TRBD1; j_call: TRBJ2-1; cdr3_nt: TGTGCCAGCAGCTCCGGACAGGGGCGATACAATGAGCAGTTCTTC; cdr3_aa: CASSSGQGRYNEQFF
v_call: TRBV6-5; clone_size: NA; cdr3_length: 15; d_call: NA; j_call: TRBJ2-1; cdr3_nt: TGTGCCAGCAGTTACTCCTTCGTTGTGTACAATGAGCAGTTCTTC; cdr3_aa: CASSYSFVVYNEQFF
v_call: TRBV2; clone_size: NA; cdr3_length: 12; d_call: TRBD1; j_call: TRBJ1-3; cdr3_nt: TGTGCCAGCAGAGGACAGGGAGACACCATATATTTT; cdr3_aa: CASRGQGDTIYF
v_call: TRBV12-3/TRBV12-4; clone_size: NA; cdr3_length: 13; d_call: TRBD1; j_call: TRBJ2-7; cdr3_nt: TGTGCCAGCAGTCAAGACAGGGGTCACGAGCAGTACTTC; cdr3_aa: CASSQDRGHEQYF
v_call: TRBV5-1; clone_size: NA; cdr3_length: 13; d_call: NA; j_call: TRBJ1-6; cdr3_nt: TGCGCCAGCAGCTTGACAGCCAATTCACCCCTCCACTTT; cdr3_aa: CASSLTANSPLHF
v_call: TRBV9; clone_size: NA; cdr3_length: 18; d_call: NA; j_call: TRBJ2-3; cdr3_nt: TGTGCCAGCAGCGTAGTGAGCCCGGGGGGCCCCGGGGATGATACGCAGTATTTT; cdr3_aa: CASSVVSPGGPGDDTQYF
v_call: TRBV24-1; clone_size: NA; cdr3_length: 16; d_call: NA; j_call: TRBJ2-2; cdr3_nt: TGTGCCACCAGTGGAGTCTCAGGGAAACCTGGCGGGGAGCTGTTTTTT; cdr3_aa: CATSGVSGKPGGELFF
v_call: TRBV7-3; clone_size: NA; cdr3_length: 14; d_call: TRBD1; j_call: TRBJ2-3; cdr3_nt: TGTGCCAGCAGCTTTACAGGGGCTTCAGATACGCAGTATTTT; cdr3_aa: CASSFTGASDTQYF
v_call: TRBV9; clone_size: few; cdr3_length: 12; d_call: NA; j_call: TRBJ1-5; cdr3_nt: TGTGCCAGCAGCCAAGGGGGACAGCCCCAGCATTTT; cdr3_aa: CASSQGGQPQHF
v_call: TRBV6-2/TRBV6-3; clone_size: NA; cdr3_length: 17; d_call: NA; j_call: TRBJ2-3; cdr3_nt: TGTGCCAGCAGTTGGGAATCAGGGACTCCCATCCGGGATACGCAGTATTTT; cdr3_aa: CASSWESGTPIRDTQYF
v_call: TRBV6-1; clone_size: NA; cdr3_length: 16; d_call: TRBD1; j_call: TRBJ1-5; cdr3_nt: TGTGCCAGCAGTGAAGCGCGGGTGGAGGGGGCTCAGCCCCAGCATTTT; cdr3_aa: CASSEARVEGAQPQHF
v_call: TRBV24-1; clone_size: NA; cdr3_length: 12; d_call: NA; j_call: TRBJ2-3; cdr3_nt: TGTGCCACCAGTGAAACAGGAGATACGCAGTATTTT; cdr3_aa: CATSETGDTQYF
v_call: TRBV28; clone_size: NA; cdr3_length: 16; d_call: NA; j_call: TRBJ2-7; cdr3_nt: TGTGCCAGCGGCCCCTTAAGCGGATCATTTTCCTACGAGCAGTACTTC; cdr3_aa: CASGPLSGSFSYEQYF
v_call: TRBV11-2; clone_size: NA; cdr3_length: 13; d_call: TRBD1; j_call: TRBJ2-1; cdr3_nt: TGTGCCAGCAGTACGGGACAGGGAAATGAGCAGTTCTTC; cdr3_aa: CASSTGQGNEQFF
v_call: TRBV5-4; clone_size: NA; cdr3_length: 14; d_call: TRBD2; j_call: TRBJ2-5; cdr3_nt: TGTGCCAGCAGCTTCGGCGGGGAGGGGGAGACCCAGTACTTC; cdr3_aa: CASSFGGEGETQYF
v_call: TRBV14; clone_size: NA; cdr3_length: 16; d_call: TRBD2; j_call: TRBJ2-1; cdr3_nt: TGTGCCAGCAGCCAAGAATTGATAGCGGGGTACAATGAGCAGTTCTTC; cdr3_aa: CASSQELIAGYNEQFF
v_call: TRBV29-1; clone_size: NA; cdr3_length: 12; d_call: NA; j_call: TRBJ1-1; cdr3_nt: TGCAGCGTTGACGGGGGTAACACTGAAGCTTTCTTT; cdr3_aa: CSVDGGNTEAFF
v_call: TRBV5-4; clone_size: NA; cdr3_length: 14; d_call: NA; j_call: TRBJ2-5; cdr3_nt: TGTGCCAGCAGCTTGGGAGGTGGTCAAGAGACCCAGTACTTC; cdr3_aa: CASSLGGGQETQYF
v_call: TRBV5-8; clone_size: NA; cdr3_length: 15; d_call: TRBD1; j_call: TRBJ2-3; cdr3_nt: TGTGCCAGCAGCCCTGACAGGGCCGTCACAGATACGCAGTATTTT; cdr3_aa: CASSPDRAVTDTQYF